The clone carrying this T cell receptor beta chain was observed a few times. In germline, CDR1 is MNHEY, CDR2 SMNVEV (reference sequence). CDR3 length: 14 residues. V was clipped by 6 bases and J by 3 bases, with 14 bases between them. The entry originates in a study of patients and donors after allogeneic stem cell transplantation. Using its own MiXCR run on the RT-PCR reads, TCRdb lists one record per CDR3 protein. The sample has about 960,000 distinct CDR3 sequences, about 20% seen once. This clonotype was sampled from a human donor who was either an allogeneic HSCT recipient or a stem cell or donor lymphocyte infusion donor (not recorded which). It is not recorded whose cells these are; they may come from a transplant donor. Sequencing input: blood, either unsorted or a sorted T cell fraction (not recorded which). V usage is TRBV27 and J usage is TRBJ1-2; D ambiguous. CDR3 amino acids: CASSPFEADYGYTF. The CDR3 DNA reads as TGTGCCAGCAGCCCCTTTGAAGCAGACTATGGCTACACCTTC.